The table lists the clone carrying this T cell receptor beta chain with many counts. Its antigen is not identified. Germline lookup yields CDR1 SGHDN and CDR2 FVKESK. Unmatched junction bases numbered 4, after V lost 1 base and J lost 7 bases. The CDR3 length is 15 residues. The data stem from a study of breast tumors, draining lymph nodes, adjacent tissues. TCRdb analysed the multiplex PCR reads with MiXCR anew, one entry per CDR3 protein. The table lists roughly 86,000 distinct CDR3 sequences, under 25% of them singletons, with about 2.2% in the top ten. The study's findings and limits: The lymph node origin of tumor T cells was framed as consistent with a hypothesis, not demonstrated. Tumor and nontumor repertoires were significantly more similar in luminal-like than in basal-like breast cancer. The data were judged consistent with most tumor T cells coming from lymph node and expanding in tumor.

The lymph nodes were axillary draining lymph nodes from breast cancer patients. This TCR was recovered from a female donor with breast cancer. Some clones in this sample may be carry-over from other donors' samples. Sample: axillary lymph node tissue. The chain joins TRBV14 to TRBJ2-3; 11 bases map to TRBD2. Here the CDR3 reads CASSQGGLAVNTQYF. In nucleotides, the CDR3 is TGTGCCAGCAGCCAAGGGGGACTAGCGGTTAATACGCAGTATTTT.